Listed here are 8 T cell receptor beta chains from one sample, sequenced in a study of blood T cell repertoires in COVID-19. The table came from immunoSEQ multiplex PCR; TCRdb's copy has only in-frame clones and leaves some out. The data show approximately 290,000 clones, about nine tenths seen once. The sample taken for sequencing was peripheral blood. Receptor source: a young man with active or convalescent COVID-19.

This chain uses TRBV28 with TRBJ2-7, with D perhaps matching TRBD2 (6 bases). Germline CDR1 and CDR2: MDHEN and SYDVKM. V shed 6 bases and J shed 2 bases, with 20 bases lying between them. This CDR3 is built from 16 residues. The DNA of the CDR3 is TGTGCCAGCAGACCGGCCGGTGGGGGGAGTACCTACGAGCAGTACTTC. This codes for CASRPAGGGSTYEQYF. The variable domain in full, with the rest retrieved from reference TRBV28 and TRBJ2-7, is DVKVTQSSRYLVKRTGEKVFLECVQDMDHENMFWYRQDPGLGLRLIYFSYDVKMKEKGDIPEGYSVSREKKERFSLILESASTNQTSMYLCASRPAGGGSTYEQYFGPGTRLTVT.

A remark on this clone: At one end the junction does not follow the germline gene, possibly because of a read error. This chain links TRBV27 with TRBJ2-7; TRBD1 aligns across 9 bases. The CDR3 extends over 16 amino acids. From germline, CDR1 is MNHEY and CDR2 SMNVEV (reference sequence). The CDR3 region has the DNA TGTGCCAGCACCCCGACCGGGACAGGGTTCTCCCACGAGCAGTACTTC. Its translation: CASTPTGTGFSHEQYF.

This clone was seen a single time. CDR3 sequence (DNA): TGTGCCAGCAGCTTCCGACTAGCCTACGAGCAGTACTTC. The encoded protein is CASSFRLAYEQYF. V is TRBV13 and J is TRBJ2-7, with D possibly being TRBD2 (6 bases). This CDR3 has 13 residues. Germline V gene sequence: CDR1 PRHDT, CDR2 FYEKMQ (reference sequence). V dropped 3 bases and J dropped 2 bases, with 8 bases sitting between them.

This chain links TRBV29-1 with TRBJ1-6; possible D gene TRBD1, 6 bases. CDR1 is SQVTM, CDR2 ANQGSEA, per germline. Trimming shortened V by 7 bases and J by 6 bases, and 10 bases separated the two germline ends. There are 12 residues in the CDR3. This chain's CDR3 is CSAGTSNSPLHF. In DNA form, the CDR3 reads TGCAGCGCCGGGACAAGTAATTCACCCCTCCACTTT.

V usage is TRBV29-1 and J usage is TRBJ1-4, with TRBD1 matching 7 bases. J was trimmed by 6 bases and V by 3 bases; bases with no gene match: 7. The CDR3 is 14 residues long. Germline lookup yields CDR1 SQVTM and CDR2 ANQGSEA. The chain's CDR3 is CSVEGRTGDEKLFF. The CDR3 bases are TGCAGCGTTGAGGGGCGTACAGGGGATGAAAAACTGTTTTTT.

V and J are TRBV6-5 and TRBJ2-4, with a tentative D call TRBD2 (5 bases). The CDR3 runs to 12 residues. Germline CDR1 is MNHEY and CDR2 is SVGAGI. V was clipped by 6 bases and J by 8 bases, with 11 bases between them. Written as DNA, the CDR3 is TGTGCCAGCAGATCTAGCACTGACATTCAGTACTTC. Protein product: CASRSSTDIQYF.

The chain is built from TRBV2 and TRBJ2-7; 10 nucleotides agree with TRBD1. CDR1 SNHLY and CDR2 FYNNEI come from the germline V gene. The CDR3 has 13 amino acids. The J segment lost 5 bases and the V segment lost 8 bases, leaving 6 bases of the junction unmatched. CDR3 amino acids: CASGDRGADEQYF. The CDR3 DNA is TGTGCCAGCGGGGACAGGGGAGCAGACGAGCAGTACTTC.

J is TRBJ2-3 and V is TRBV4-1, with 11 bases fitting TRBD2. The germline V gene has CDR1 MGHRA and CDR2 YSYEKL. V was pared by 0 bases and J by 9 bases, with 8 bases of the junction left unmatched. This CDR3 spans 16 amino acids. CDR3: CASSQEVAGGGRTQYF. DNA of the CDR3: TGCGCCAGCAGCCAAGAGGTAGCGGGAGGGGGAAGGACGCAGTATTTT.